Sequencing of this T cell receptor (beta chain) was carried out in a study of shared clonotypes between healthy human individuals. Study outcomes and limitations: Clonotype sharing among donors likely depends on sequencing depth.

Genomic DNA of each subset was evenly split across several immunoSEQ plates. Authors' analysis steps: ImmunoSEQ output held junction-only sequences without quality scores, so filtering differed. The protocol was immunoSEQ multiplex PCR, while the TCRdb copy is restricted to in-frame clones and leaves out a portion. V, J and clone size reflect that table, while D and trimming were determined from the DNA. Of 2 million to 2.5 million clones listed, about 92% are singletons. The donors, healthy adults who were HIV-negative, had experienced no recent acute infections or vaccinations. On this clone itself: What it recognizes is unknown.

V was clipped by 2 bases and J by 0 bases; unmatched bases: 5. This CDR3 has 17 residues. CDR1 MDHEN and CDR2 SYDVKM come from the germline V gene. The receptor comes from a man younger than 35 in good health. Some clones in this sample may be carry-over from other donors' samples. The V gene is TRBV28, the J gene TRBJ2-3; 10 bases map to TRBD2. Sequenced material: naive CD4+ T cells from PBMCs. The subset is: CD45RA+ positively selected. CDR3 nucleotide sequence: TGTGCCAGCAGTTTAGGACTAGCGGCTATTAGCACAGATACGCAGTATTTT. Protein: CASSLGLAAISTDTQYF.